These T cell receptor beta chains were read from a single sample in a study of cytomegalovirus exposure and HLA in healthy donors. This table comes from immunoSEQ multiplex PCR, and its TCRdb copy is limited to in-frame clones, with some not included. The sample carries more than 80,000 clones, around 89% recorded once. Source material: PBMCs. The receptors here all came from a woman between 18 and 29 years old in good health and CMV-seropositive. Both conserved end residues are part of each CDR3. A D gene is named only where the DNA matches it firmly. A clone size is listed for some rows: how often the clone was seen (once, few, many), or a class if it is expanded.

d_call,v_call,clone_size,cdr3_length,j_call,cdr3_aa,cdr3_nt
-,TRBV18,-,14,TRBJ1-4,CASSPRQVNEKLFF,TGTGCCAGCTCACCACGTCAGGTCAATGAAAAACTGTTTTTT
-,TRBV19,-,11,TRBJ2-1,CASTWAGKQFF,TGTGCCAGCACTTGGGCGGGGAAGCAGTTCTTC
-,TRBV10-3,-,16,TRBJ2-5,CAISESIQGLQETQYF,TGTGCCATCAGTGAGTCGATCCAGGGCCTCCAAGAGACCCAGTACTTC
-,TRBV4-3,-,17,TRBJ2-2,CASSQPPGLNKPGELFF,TGCGCCAGCAGCCAACCCCCGGGACTCAATAAGCCCGGGGAGCTGTTTTTT
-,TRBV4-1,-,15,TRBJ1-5,CASSQDGQLDQPQHF,TGCGCCAGCAGCCAAGATGGGCAGTTAGATCAGCCCCAGCATTTT
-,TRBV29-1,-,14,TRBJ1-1,CSVATDKLNTEAFF,TGCAGCGTCGCCACGGACAAGCTGAACACTGAAGCTTTCTTT
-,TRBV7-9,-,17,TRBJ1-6,CASSPVAGIAWNSPLHF,TGTGCCAGTTCCCCCGTGGCGGGGATAGCGTGGAATTCACCCCTCCACTTT
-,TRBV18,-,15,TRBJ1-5,CASSPPGGGNQPQHF,TGTGCCAGCTCACCACCGGGGGGGGGCAATCAGCCCCAGCATTTT
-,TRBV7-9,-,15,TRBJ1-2,CASSLVLPGNYGYTF,TGTGCCAGCAGCTTAGTTCTGCCAGGCAACTATGGCTACACCTTC
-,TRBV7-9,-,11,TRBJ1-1,CASSRGQEAFF,TGTGCCAGCAGCCGCGGACAGGAAGCTTTCTTT
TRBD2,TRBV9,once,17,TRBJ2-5,CASSVGGSGGYQETQYF,TGTGCCAGCAGCGTAGGGGGTAGCGGGGGGTACCAAGAGACCCAGTACTTC
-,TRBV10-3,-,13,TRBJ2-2,CAISVQVFGELFF,TGTGCCATCAGCGTACAGGTTTTCGGGGAGCTGTTTTTT
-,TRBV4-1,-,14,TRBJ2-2,CASSQGQIDGELFF,TGCGCCAGCAGCCAAGGACAGATAGACGGGGAGCTGTTTTTT
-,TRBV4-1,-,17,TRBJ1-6,CASSQGVRGNYNSPLHF,TGCGCCAGCAGCCAAGGGGTTAGGGGGAACTATAATTCACCCCTCCACTTT
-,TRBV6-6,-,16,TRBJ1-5,CASSYSNPGGRQPQHF,TGTGCCAGCAGTTACTCGAACCCGGGAGGGCGGCAGCCCCAGCATTTT
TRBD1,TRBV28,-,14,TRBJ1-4,CASSPDRGRKKLFF,TGTGCCAGCAGTCCCGACAGGGGGCGTAAAAAACTGTTTTTT
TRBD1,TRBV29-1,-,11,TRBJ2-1,CSVLTGVGQFF,TGCAGCGTTTTGACAGGGGTCGGGCAGTTCTTC
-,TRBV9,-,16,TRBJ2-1,CASSARDSRNGNEQFF,TGTGCCAGCAGCGCTCGGGACTCCCGCAATGGCAATGAGCAGTTCTTC
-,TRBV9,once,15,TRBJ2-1,CASSVSGSSYNEQFF,TGTGCCAGCAGCGTAAGCGGAAGCTCCTACAATGAGCAGTTCTTC
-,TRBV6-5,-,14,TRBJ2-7,CASSYDRRVHEQYF,TGTGCCAGCAGTTACGATCGGAGGGTCCACGAGCAGTACTTC
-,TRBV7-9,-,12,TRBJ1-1,CASSLGGSEAFF,TGTGCCAGCAGCTTAGGGGGCTCTGAAGCTTTCTTT
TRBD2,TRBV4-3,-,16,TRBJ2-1,CASSLLAGTRYNEQFF,TGCGCCAGCAGCCTACTAGCCGGGACTAGGTACAATGAGCAGTTCTTC
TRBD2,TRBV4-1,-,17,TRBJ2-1,CASSPVGSGDSYNEQFF,TGCGCCAGCAGTCCCGTAGGTAGCGGGGACTCCTACAATGAGCAGTTCTTC
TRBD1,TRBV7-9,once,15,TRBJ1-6,CASSPAGQGSSPLHF,TGTGCCAGCAGCCCAGCTGGACAGGGGAGTTCACCCCTCCACTTT
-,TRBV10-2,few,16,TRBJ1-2,CASSESEQQWDYGYTF,TGCGCCAGCAGTGAGTCGGAACAGCAATGGGACTATGGCTACACCTTC
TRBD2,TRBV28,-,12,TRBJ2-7,CASSGGASEQYF,TGTGCCAGTAGCGGGGGGGCGTCGGAGCAGTACTTC
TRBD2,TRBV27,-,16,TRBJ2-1,CASSPLAGDAQDEQFF,TGTGCCAGCAGTCCTCTAGCGGGGGACGCCCAAGATGAGCAGTTCTTC
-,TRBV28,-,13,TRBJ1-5,CASRISGNQPQHF,TGTGCCAGCCGAATCAGCGGCAATCAGCCCCAGCATTTT
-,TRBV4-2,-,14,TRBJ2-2,CASSQDLRTGELFF,TGTGCCAGCAGCCAAGATCTACGGACCGGGGAGCTGTTTTTT
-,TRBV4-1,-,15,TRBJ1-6,CASSQDRVGNSPLHF,TGCGCCAGCAGCCAAGACAGGGTCGGTAATTCACCCCTCCACTTT
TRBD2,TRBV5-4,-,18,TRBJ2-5,CASSLVETSGGWGETQYF,TGTGCCAGCAGCTTGGTGGAGACTAGCGGGGGGTGGGGAGAGACCCAGTACTTC
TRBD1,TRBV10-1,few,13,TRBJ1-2,CASRTGQGRGYTF,TGCGCCAGCAGAACCGGACAGGGCCGGGGCTACACCTTC
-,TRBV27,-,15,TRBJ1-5,CASSLSFQINQPQHF,TGTGCCAGCAGTTTATCGTTCCAGATTAATCAGCCCCAGCATTTT
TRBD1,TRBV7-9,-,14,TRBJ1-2,CASSVGQGGYGYTF,TGTGCCAGCAGCGTTGGACAGGGAGGCTATGGCTACACCTTC
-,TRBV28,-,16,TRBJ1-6,CASSFLRVQGDSPLHF,TGTGCCAGCAGTTTCCTTAGGGTCCAAGGGGATTCACCCCTCCACTTT
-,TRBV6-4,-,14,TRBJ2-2,CASSASENTGELFF,TGTGCCAGCAGTGCGTCAGAGAACACCGGGGAGCTGTTTTTT
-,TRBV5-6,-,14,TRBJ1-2,CASSLVGGGYGYTF,TGTGCCAGCAGCTTGGTCGGGGGTGGCTATGGCTACACCTTC
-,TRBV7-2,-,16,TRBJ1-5,CASSLVGQIPNQPQHF,TGTGCCAGCAGCTTAGTGGGGCAGATTCCCAATCAGCCCCAGCATTTT
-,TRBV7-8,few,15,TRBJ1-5,CASSFSAGESVPQHF,TGTGCCAGCAGCTTTAGCGCGGGGGAGTCAGTGCCCCAGCATTTT
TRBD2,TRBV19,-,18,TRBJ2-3,CASRRGRGGLRSTDTQYF,TGTGCCAGTAGACGTGGGCGGGGGGGCCTCCGTAGCACAGATACGCAGTATTTT
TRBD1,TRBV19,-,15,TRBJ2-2,CASTGDRVTTGELFF,TGTGCCAGTACGGGGGACAGGGTAACCACCGGGGAGCTGTTTTTT
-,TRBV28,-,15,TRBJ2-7,CASSSPRAGSYEQYF,TGTGCCAGCAGTTCTCCGCGGGCCGGCTCCTACGAGCAGTACTTC
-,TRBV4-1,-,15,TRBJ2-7,CASSREGRPGYEQYF,TGCGCCAGCAGTCGAGAGGGGAGGCCAGGCTACGAGCAGTACTTC
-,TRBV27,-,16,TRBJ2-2,CASSLKGPSNTGELFF,TGTGCCAGCAGTTTGAAGGGGCCCTCGAACACCGGGGAGCTGTTTTTT
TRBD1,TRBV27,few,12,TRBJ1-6,CASSPDRVPLHF,TGTGCCAGCAGTCCGGACAGGGTACCCCTCCACTTT
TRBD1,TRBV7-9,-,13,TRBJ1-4,CASSFPRDRGLFF,TGTGCCAGCAGCTTTCCCCGGGACAGGGGTCTGTTTTTT
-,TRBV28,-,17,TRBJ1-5,CASSLWFVGVVRQPQHF,TGTGCCAGCAGTTTATGGTTTGTAGGGGTCGTCCGGCAGCCCCAGCATTTT
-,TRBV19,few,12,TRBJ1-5,CASSLRGQPQHF,TGTGCCAGTAGTCTCCGGGGGCAGCCCCAGCATTTT
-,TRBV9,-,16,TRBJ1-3,CASSVSGRGSGNTIYF,TGTGCCAGCAGCGTATCGGGCAGGGGCTCGGGAAACACCATATATTTT
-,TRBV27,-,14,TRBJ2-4,CASSPWQAKNIQYF,TGTGCCAGCAGTCCCTGGCAGGCCAAAAACATTCAGTACTTC
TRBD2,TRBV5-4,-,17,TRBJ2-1,CASSPLRGRGDYNEQFF,TGTGCCAGCAGCCCCCTCCGGGGGCGGGGGGATTACAATGAGCAGTTCTTC
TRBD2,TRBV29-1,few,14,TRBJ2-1,CSAQTSGAYNEQFF,TGCAGCGCTCAAACTAGCGGAGCCTACAATGAGCAGTTCTTC
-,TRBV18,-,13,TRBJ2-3,CASSRGGTDTQYF,TGTGCCAGCTCACGGGGGGGCACAGATACGCAGTATTTT
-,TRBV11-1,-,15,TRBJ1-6,CASSLRLRGNSPLHF,TGTGCCAGCAGCTTAAGGCTAAGGGGTAATTCACCCCTCCACTTT
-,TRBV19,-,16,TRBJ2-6,CASRQPLTSGANVLTF,TGTGCCAGCCGACAGCCCCTAACCTCTGGGGCCAACGTCCTGACTTTC
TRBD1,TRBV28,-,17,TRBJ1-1,CASSFYGRQGGITEAFF,TGTGCCAGCAGTTTTTACGGCCGACAGGGTGGAATCACTGAAGCTTTCTTT
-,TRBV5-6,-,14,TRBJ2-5,CASSAPRVQETQYF,TGTGCCAGCAGCGCCCCCAGGGTACAAGAGACCCAGTACTTC
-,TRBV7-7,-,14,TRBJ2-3,CASSLTGGPDTQYF,TGTGCCAGCAGCCTTACCGGAGGCCCAGATACGCAGTATTTT
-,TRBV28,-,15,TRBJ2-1,CASSARTSSYNEQFF,TGTGCCAGCAGTGCAAGAACATCCTCCTACAATGAGCAGTTCTTC
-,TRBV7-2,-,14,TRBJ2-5,CASSSPSAGETQYF,TGTGCCAGCAGCTCGCCTAGCGCCGGGGAGACCCAGTACTTC